This T cell receptor (beta chain) was sequenced for a study of human CD8 memory T cell subsets. This CDR3 is built from 17 residues. Germline CDR1 is LGHDT and CDR2 is YNNKEL (reference sequence). With exhausted-like traits, TPEX cells were early memory CD8+ T cells that were CCR7+ PD-1+ TIGIT+. Study-wide points: Stem-like memory and precursor exhausted T cells were similarly highly diverse; effector memory cells were not.

Concerning this clonotype: Antigen: not known.

UMI-labeled 5' RACE generated the TCR beta libraries. Authors' methods: Whatever TCR beta library was examined, it held from several thousand up to about 18,000 functional CDR3 beta clonotypes. Using the 5' RACE reads, TCRdb records one entry per CDR3 protein without DNA. TCRdb's processing, not the study's, gives the V and J calls here. In total, the table holds some 6,900 distinct CDR3 sequences. The receptor was derived from a human donor in good health. The sample comprised CD8+ T cells from PBMCs. J is TRBJ2-7 and V is TRBV3-1; TCRdb's assignment of TRBD1 cannot be checked, as there is no DNA. The CDR3 region is CASSQGLDAGPTYEQYF.